This TCR beta chain comes out of a study of cytomegalovirus exposure and HLA in healthy donors. Study findings and constraints: Listed as cytomegalovirus-associated were over 150 TCR beta chains. Later work found most CMV-associated TCR beta chains apparently HLA-restricted. A missense variant in DCLRE1C was later tied to TCR beta V- and J-gene trimming.

The germline V and J ends were trimmed by 6 bases and 3 bases, with 11 bases remaining between them. From germline, CDR1 is MNHEY and CDR2 SVGAGI. This CDR3 contains 13 residues. PCR involved 60 Vbeta and 13 Jbeta primers. Assay used: immunoSEQ multiplex PCR; TCRdb lists only in-frame clones, some missing. The table includes roughly 100,000 clones, about 85% detected once. In the case of this clone: Its antigen is not identified.

Sequencing was performed on PBMCs. This receptor was identified in a female donor in good health and CMV-seropositive. The chain joins TRBV6-5 to TRBJ1-2, with D unclear. CDR3 amino acids: CASRPGSDYGYTF. CDR3 bases: TGTGCCAGCAGACCCGGGAGTGACTATGGCTACACCTTC.